The clone carrying this TCR beta chain has just one count. Its antigen is undetermined. These data come from a study of T cell clones after liver transplantation. The wider study: Three of the eight recipients were HCV-positive; the rest had non-autoimmune, non-viral transplant indications.

General study results and limits: In two subjects, few donor cells limited the measurable donor-reactive repertoire.

Assay used: immunoSEQ multiplex PCR; TCRdb lists only in-frame clones, some missing. Among fewer than 45,000 clones listed, about 86% were seen once. Sequences were derived from CD4+ T cells from blood, sampled 24 months after liver transplant. This TCR came from a human patient who received a liver transplant. Part of the T cells may come from the graft donor.

DNA for the CDR3: TGTGCCAGCAGCGATCCTACGCGGGGAAGCACAGATACGCAGTATTTT. Translated, it gives CASSDPTRGSTDTQYF. V and J are TRBV7-2 and TRBJ2-3; D is possibly TRBD2 (6 bases). This CDR3 comprises 16 residues. CDR1 is SGHTA and CDR2 is FQGNSA in the germline V gene. The V end lost 5 bases, the J end lost 0 bases, and 15 bases lay between the germline ends.